One sample yielded the 4 T cell receptor beta chains listed below, sequenced in a study of T cells in Graves' hyperthyroidism and ophthalmopathy. Amplified regions were TCR beta CDR3 sequences from RNA transcripts. In the first-round RT-PCR of the TCR CDR3, the HTBI primer set was used. TCRdb fed the multiplex PCR reads into MiXCR, producing one record per CDR3 protein. The repertoire holds 350,000 to 400,000 distinct CDR3 sequences, with over 15% as singletons. The specimen sequenced was blood. All receptors come from a woman between 18 and 29 years old with Graves' hyperthyroidism.

This clonotype was picked up a small number of times. The chain recombines TRBV4-2 with TRBJ2-7, with TRBD2 identical over 9 bases. CDR1 and CDR2 (germline): LGHNA, YNFKEQ. Trimming at V came to 0 bases and at J to 1 base, leaving 1 base not matched to a gene. The CDR3 totals 15 residues. CDR3 amino acids: CASSQDLAGSYEQYF. The CDR3 DNA reads as TGTGCCAGCAGCCAAGACCTAGCGGGGTCCTACGAGCAGTACTTC.

This clonotype was observed many times. The gene calls are TRBV18 and TRBJ2-6, with D uncertain. The CDR3 runs 16 residues. The V gene's germline CDR1 is KGHSH and CDR2 LQKENI. Trimming took 3 bases from V and 0 from J, leaving 9 bases between them. The chain's CDR3 is CASSPYKSSGANVLTF. The CDR3 nucleotides are TGTGCCAGCTCACCGTACAAGAGCTCTGGGGCCAACGTCCTGACTTTC. Full variable domain (outside the CDR3, taken from reference TRBV18 and TRBJ2-6): NAGVMQNPRHLVRRRGQEARLRCSPMKGHSHVYWYRQLPEEGLKFMVYLQKENIIDESGMPKERFSAEFPKEGPSILRIQQVVRGDSAAYFCASSPYKSSGANVLTFGAGSRLTVL.

This rearrangement joins TRBV5-1 to TRBJ1-1; 7 bases line up with TRBD1. The CDR3 runs 14 residues. Germline V gene sequence: CDR1 SGHRS, CDR2 YFSETQ. V was pared by 4 bases and J by 1 base, with 4 bases of the junction left unmatched. The CDR3 is CASSVTGTNTEAFF. DNA of the CDR3: TGCGCCAGCAGCGTGACAGGGACGAACACTGAAGCTTTCTTT.

This clonotype was seen repeatedly, ten times or more. The CDR3, as DNA: TGCGCCAGCAGTGAGTCATCCAGCTATGGCTACACCTTC. It specifies CASSESSSYGYTF. This chain uses TRBV10-2 with TRBJ1-2; D is uncertain. V gave up 0 bases and J gave up 4 bases, with 6 bases separating them. The CDR3 totals 13 residues. Germline CDR1 and CDR2: WSHSY and SAAADI.